Listed here are 19 T cell receptor beta chains from one sample, sequenced in a study of cytomegalovirus exposure and HLA in healthy donors. A multiplex PCR was run with 60 Vbeta primers and 13 Jbeta primers. The assay was immunoSEQ multiplex PCR, and TCRdb's table has in-frame clones only and misses some. The table records about 140,000 clones, 65% to 80% of them present only once. The sample comprised PBMCs. These receptors were collected from a man aged 35-49 years in good health and CMV-seropositive.

This chain links TRBV11-2 with TRBJ2-4, with 9 bases lining up with TRBD1. Germline V lookup: CDR1 SGHAT, CDR2 FQNNGV. V shed 5 bases, J shed 6 bases, and the junction held 5 bases outside the gene matches. The CDR3 has 14 residues. Written as DNA, the CDR3 is TGTGCCAGCAGCGCCCGACAGGGGGGAAACATTCAGTACTTC. Amino acids: CASSARQGGNIQYF.

This rearrangement joins TRBV7-9 to TRBJ1-2; no clear D gene. Germline V gene lookup returns CDR1 SEHNR and CDR2 FQNEAQ (reference sequence). This CDR3 contains 13 residues. Trimming took 3 bases from V and 2 from J, leaving 7 bases between them. The CDR3 region has the DNA TGTGCCAGCAGCTTGGCAGCGAACTATGGCTACACCTTC. Translation gives CASSLAANYGYTF.

The CDR3 nucleotides read TGTGCCAGTAGTTTCAACACCGGGACAGGGATACAGCCCCAGCATTTT. It translates to CASSFNTGTGIQPQHF. The rearrangement links TRBV19 to TRBJ1-5; 9 bases are a match to TRBD1. Germline CDR1 is LNHDA and CDR2 is SQIVND (reference sequence). The V and J ends lost 5 bases and 7 bases, in that order; junction bases with no gene match: 12. This CDR3 region has 16 residues.

The J gene is TRBJ1-4, the V gene TRBV7-6, with a tentative D call TRBD1 (5 bases). The CDR3 extends over 13 amino acids. Trimming took off 10 bases at V and 0 bases at J, with 9 bases between the two ends. CDR1 and CDR2 from the germline V gene are SGHVS and FNYEAQ. The CDR3 nucleotides are TGTGCCACGGGGGAAACAACTAATGAAAAACTGTTTTTT. It encodes CATGETTNEKLFF.

CDR3 DNA: TGTGCCAGCAGTCTCGGGACTAGCGTTGAAGATACGCAGTATTTT. Translated: CASSLGTSVEDTQYF. This chain uses TRBV6-1 with TRBJ2-3; 10 bases agree with TRBD2. Germline V gene sequence: CDR1 MNHNS, CDR2 SASEGT. V was pared by 5 bases and J by 5 bases, with 7 bases of the junction left unmatched. The CDR3 covers 15 residues.

This chain connects TRBV7-3 to TRBJ2-1; 10 positions agree with TRBD2. Germline CDR1 and CDR2: SGHTA and FQGTGA. V lost 5 bases and J lost 9; bases outside the gene matches: 7. The CDR3 has 14 amino acids. CDR3 sequence: CASSTLAGVPEQFF. The CDR3 DNA reads as TGTGCCAGCAGCACGCTAGCGGGAGTGCCTGAGCAGTTCTTC.

V and J are TRBV25-1 and TRBJ2-7; D gene uncertain. The CDR3 is 11 residues long. The germline V gene encodes CDR1 MGHDK and CDR2 SYGVNS. Trimming took off 5 bases at V and 0 bases at J, with 2 bases between the two ends. CDR3 coding DNA: TGTGCCAGCAGTCTCTCCTACGAGCAGTACTTC. Protein: CASSLSYEQYF.

The rearrangement links TRBV9 to TRBJ1-3; unclear D gene. This CDR3 spans 16 amino acids. CDR1 is SGDLS, CDR2 YYNGEE, per germline. V gave up 4 bases and J gave up 0 bases, with 14 bases separating them. The CDR3 DNA is TGTGCCAGCAGCTCCCGGGAGGCGAGCTCTGGAAACACCATATATTTT. This encodes CASSSREASSGNTIYF.

The V gene is TRBV19, the J gene TRBJ2-1, with 7 nucleotides matching TRBD2. V lost 6 bases and J lost 4; bases outside the gene matches: 6. The CDR3 totals 14 residues. CDR1 and CDR2 from the germline V gene are LNHDA and SQIVND (reference sequence). The CDR3 coding sequence is TGTGCCAGTAGGTGGACTAGTACTTACAATGAGCAGTTCTTC. Protein sequence: CASRWTSTYNEQFF.

This clone came up a few times. V and J are TRBV5-1 and TRBJ2-1; the D gene is possibly TRBD2 (6 bases). The germline V gene encodes CDR1 SGHRS and CDR2 YFSETQ. Trimming took 4 bases from V and 12 from J, leaving 17 bases between them. The CDR3 extends over 13 amino acids. CDR3: CASSRVMEGVQFF. CDR3 in DNA: TGCGCCAGCAGCCGCGTGATGGAGGGCGTGCAGTTCTTC.

This clone was detected once. This rearrangement joins TRBV18 to TRBJ2-2; D may be TRBD2 (5 bases). Germline V gene lookup returns CDR1 KGHSH and CDR2 LQKENI. CDR3 length: 15 residues. Trimming took off 2 bases at V and 4 bases at J, with 11 bases between the two ends. The CDR3, as DNA: TGTGCCAGCTCACCAACCGCTACTAGCACCGGGGAGCTGTTTTTT. Residues: CASSPTATSTGELFF.

The chain combines TRBV18 with TRBJ2-3, with 8 positions matching TRBD1. Trimming cost V 6 bases and J 1 base; bases outside gene matches: 9. Germline loops: CDR1 KGHSH, CDR2 LQKENI. This CDR3 has 16 amino acids. The CDR3 reads CASSPLGTGGTDTQYF. As DNA, the CDR3 is TGTGCCAGCTCGCCTCTTGGGACAGGAGGCACAGATACGCAGTATTTT. The complete variable domain, with remaining parts taken from reference TRBV18 and TRBJ2-3, reads NAGVMQNPRHLVRRRGQEARLRCSPMKGHSHVYWYRQLPEEGLKFMVYLQKENIIDESGMPKERFSAEFPKEGPSILRIQQVVRGDSAAYFCASSPLGTGGTDTQYFGPGTRLTVL.

The V gene is TRBV6-1, the J gene TRBJ2-5, with no clear D. V gave up 0 bases and J gave up 5 bases, with 10 bases separating them. CDR1 MNHNS and CDR2 SASEGT come from the germline V gene. The CDR3 is made up of 14 amino acids. The CDR3 bases are TGTGCCAGCAGTGAAGCGATTAGTTTGGAGACCCAGTACTTC. It is translated as CASSEAISLETQYF.

The rearrangement joins TRBV9 to TRBJ2-7, with TRBD2 matching over 9 bases. The CDR3 length is 15 residues. The junction had 4 bases not matched to a gene; V was cut back by 0 bases and J by 3 bases. Germline CDR1 is SGDLS and CDR2 is YYNGEE. CDR3 DNA sequence: TGTGCCAGCAGCGTAGATAGCGGGAGTGTCTACGAGCAGTACTTC. It is translated as CASSVDSGSVYEQYF. The whole variable domain, remainder taken from reference TRBV9 and TRBJ2-7, is DSGVTQTPKHLITATGQRVTLRCSPRSGDLSVYWYQQSLDQGLQFLIQYYNGEERAKGNILERFSAQQFPDLHSELNLSSLELGDSALYFCASSVDSGSVYEQYFGPGTRLTVT.

The rearrangement joins TRBV13 to TRBJ2-7; TRBD1 matches 8 bases. V lost 6 bases to trimming and J lost 0 bases; unmatched junction nucleotides: 16. The CDR3 is 18 residues long. The germline CDR1 and CDR2 sequences are PRHDT and FYEKMQ (reference sequence). Here the CDR3 DNA reads TGTGCCAGCAGTTTTCTCCCCAGGACAGGGAATCGCTCCTACGAGCAGTACTTC. Amino acid sequence: CASSFLPRTGNRSYEQYF.

The rearrangement links TRBV6-1 to TRBJ2-3, with 7 bases fitting TRBD2. J lost 6 bases, V lost 4 bases, and 7 bases had no gene match. This CDR3 region has 14 residues. Germline assignment: CDR1 MNHNS and CDR2 SASEGT. CDR3 DNA: TGTGCCAGCAGTGGGAGTAGCGGGTGGGATACGCAGTATTTT. It is translated as CASSGSSGWDTQYF.

The chain has TRBV5-6 and TRBJ1-2; TRBD1 matches 9 bases. V lost 1 base, J lost 2 bases, and 9 bases stayed unmatched. From germline, CDR1 is SGHDT and CDR2 YYEEEE. The CDR3 length is 17 residues. CDR3: CASSLPGTGQGNYGYTF. CDR3 bases: TGTGCCAGCAGCTTGCCCGGGACAGGGCAGGGGAACTATGGCTACACCTTC.

The chain links TRBV4-1 to TRBJ2-7, with 13 bases lining up with TRBD2. Per germline, CDR1 MGHRA and CDR2 YSYEKL. V shed 4 bases, J shed 9 bases, and the junction held 9 bases outside the gene matches. The CDR3 extends over 15 amino acids. CDR3 nucleotide sequence: TGCGCCAGCAGCCGACCGGGACTAGCGGGAAACGGGCAGTACTTC. Translating gives CASSRPGLAGNGQYF.

This clone appeared once. This chain uses TRBV4-1 with TRBJ1-2; 8 nucleotides match TRBD1. V trimming: 3 bases; J trimming: 1 base; junction bases outside the gene matches: 7. The CDR3 runs 16 residues. Germline V gives CDR1 MGHRA, CDR2 YSYEKL. CDR3 sequence: CASSHETGGDNYGYTF. The CDR3, as DNA: TGCGCCAGCAGCCACGAAACAGGGGGGGATAACTATGGCTACACCTTC.